The 12 T cell receptor beta chains in this list originate from one sample, sequenced in a study of blood T cell repertoires in COVID-19. Libraries were prepared by immunoSEQ multiplex PCR; TCRdb keeps only in-frame clonotypes and omits some of them. The sample lists over 400,000 clones; 80% to 90% were seen once. The sample consisted of peripheral blood. The receptors were gathered from a human donor in a cohort sampled during active COVID-19.

V usage is TRBV6-1 and J usage is TRBJ1-5; D is possibly TRBD1 (5 bases). The V gene lost 3 bases and the J gene lost 1 base, with 7 bases spanning the gap. This CDR3 region has 14 residues. Germline lookup yields CDR1 MNHNS and CDR2 SASEGT. In DNA, the CDR3 is TGTGCCAGCAGTGAGAACAGGAGCAATCAGCCCCAGCATTTT. Encoded protein: CASSENRSNQPQHF.

This sequence joins TRBV30 and TRBJ2-3, with TRBD2 matching 14 bases. The CDR3 contains 19 residues. V shed 5 bases and J 3 bases; nucleotides not matched to a gene: 16. Germline CDR1 GTSNPN, CDR2 SVGIG (reference sequence). The CDR3 loop reads CAWDPGTSGSFSGTDTQYF. The DNA for the CDR3 is TGTGCCTGGGACCCCGGGACTAGCGGGAGTTTTAGTGGGACAGATACGCAGTATTTT.

The rearrangement links TRBV27 to TRBJ1-6, with a weak D call TRBD1 (6 bases). This CDR3 is 14 amino acids long. Germline CDR1 reads MNHEY; CDR2 reads SMNVEV (reference sequence). Trimming left V 4 bases short and J 10 bases short, with 14 bases between. DNA of the CDR3: TGTGCCAGCAGTTGGGGGGGGCCGGGGTCACCCCTCCACTTT. This codes for CASSWGGPGSPLHF.

The J gene is TRBJ1-5, the V gene TRBV30; perhaps TRBD1 as D (5 bases). Deletions cut 5 bases from V and 16 bases from J, with 18 bases between. The CDR3 runs to 11 residues. The germline CDR1 and CDR2 sequences are GTSNPN and SVGIG (reference sequence). The CDR3 DNA follows: TGTGCCTGGGAAACCGGGACTCTTCAACATTTT. Its translation: CAWETGTLQHF.

The gene calls are TRBV29-1 and TRBJ2-5; perhaps TRBD2 as D (5 bases). CDR3 length: 12 amino acids. CDR1 is SQVTM and CDR2 is ANQGSEA in the germline V gene. The germline V and J ends were trimmed by 4 bases and 5 bases, with 11 bases remaining between them. The CDR3 is CSVAPAGETQYF. DNA for the CDR3: TGCAGCGTTGCCCCCGCGGGTGAGACCCAGTACTTC.

This chain connects TRBV2 to TRBJ2-5, with TRBD2 matching over 8 bases. J lost 5 bases, V lost 8 bases, and 7 bases had no gene match. This CDR3 is built from 13 residues. Germline assignment: CDR1 SNHLY and CDR2 FYNNEI. Here the CDR3 reads CASRLGGRETQYF. The CDR3 DNA reads TGTGCCAGCCGGCTTGGCGGGAGGGAGACCCAGTACTTC.

This chain uses TRBV27 with TRBJ2-5, with D maybe TRBD2 (6 bases). The CDR3 covers 15 residues. From germline, CDR1 is MNHEY and CDR2 SMNVEV (reference sequence). The V gene lost 3 bases and the J gene lost 5 bases, with 16 bases spanning the gap. The CDR3 DNA sequence: TGTGCCAGCAGTTTGGGGGGACGGGATCAGGAGACCCAGTACTTC. Amino acids: CASSLGGRDQETQYF.

This clone has a single count. The chain employs TRBV7-9 and TRBJ2-1; D is perhaps TRBD2 (6 bases). Trimming removed 5 bases from V and 0 bases from J, with 11 bases in between. CDR3 length equals 15 residues. Germline values: CDR1 SEHNR, CDR2 FQNEAQ (reference sequence). This CDR3 is CASSPRLGSYNEQFF. CDR3 in DNA: TGTGCCAGCAGCCCCAGACTAGGCTCCTACAATGAGCAGTTCTTC.

The rearrangement joins TRBV11-2 to TRBJ1-2; 8 nucleotides agree with TRBD1. CDR1 SGHAT and CDR2 FQNNGV come from the germline V gene. CDR3 size: 15 residues. Unmatched junction bases numbered 5, after V lost 1 base and J lost 4 bases. CDR3 loop: CASSLGTGLGYGYTF. Here the CDR3 DNA reads TGTGCCAGCAGCTTAGGGACAGGGTTGGGCTATGGCTACACCTTC. The full variable domain, with the rest looked up from reference TRBV11-2 and TRBJ1-2, is EAGVAQSPRYKIIEKRQSVAFWCNPISGHATLYWYQQILGQGPKLLIQFQNNGVVDDSQLPKDRFSAERLKGVDSTLKIQPAKLEDSAVYLCASSLGTGLGYGYTFGSGTRLTVV.

This chain links TRBV7-3 with TRBJ2-2; D might be TRBD2 (6 bases). V was cut by 0 bases and J by 4 bases, with 9 bases left in between. Germline lookup yields CDR1 SGHTA and CDR2 FQGTGA. The CDR3 totals 15 residues. CDR3 coding DNA: TGTGCCAGCAGCTTAACGGGGACTGGCACCGGGGAGCTGTTTTTT. Its protein product is CASSLTGTGTGELFF.

This chain uses TRBV28 with TRBJ2-1; 11 bases line up with TRBD2. After removal of 1 base from V and 12 bases from J, the junction contained 5 bases not matched to a gene. In germline, CDR1 is MDHEN, CDR2 SYDVKM. The CDR3 loop spans 14 amino acids. Here the CDR3 reads CASSLYLAGGVQFF. The CDR3 DNA sequence: TGTGCCAGCAGTTTATATCTAGCGGGAGGTGTGCAGTTCTTC.

This clone has just one count. The chain recombines TRBV11-2 with TRBJ1-1, with D unclear. Looked up from germline, CDR1 is SGHAT and CDR2 is FQNNGV. Trimming cost V 1 base and J 2 bases, with 5 bases left between them. The CDR3 totals 13 residues. CDR3 nucleotide sequence: TGTGCCAGCAGCTTAGCGTTAAACACTGAAGCTTTCTTT. Translating gives CASSLALNTEAFF.